This T cell receptor (beta chain) derives from a study of post-analysis software for immune sequencing data. Study details: The study covered relapsing-remitting, secondary progressive and progressive-relapsing courses of multiple sclerosis. Study-wide findings and caveats: Patients had higher frequencies than controls of roughly 5 TRBV segments, including TRBV5-6, TRBV5-1 and TRBV20-1. Diversity measured as normalized Chao1 was significantly lower in multiple sclerosis patients than in controls.

Unique molecular identifiers had been added to the TCR beta cDNA libraries. Input populations of about 1 to 11 million T cells gave rise to 500,000 to 600,000 cDNA molecules. Using its own MiXCR run on the PCR reads, TCRdb lists one record per CDR3 protein. The data hold hundreds of thousands of distinct CDR3 sequences, with over 30% observed a single time. The CDR3 spans 15 residues. CDR1 is DFQATT and CDR2 is SNEGSKA in the germline V gene (reference sequence). V dropped 1 base and J dropped 5 bases, with 17 bases sitting between them. A note on this clonotype: The antigen remains undetermined.

The sequence was obtained from a girl aged 2-15 years with multiple sclerosis. The sample was blood. The chain has TRBV20-1 and TRBJ2-5; the D gene could be TRBD1 or TRBD2 (5 bases each). CDR3 nucleotide sequence: TGCAGTGCTAGAGTCGACAGCCGAGGGAGCGAGACCCAGTACTTC. It codes for CSARVDSRGSETQYF.